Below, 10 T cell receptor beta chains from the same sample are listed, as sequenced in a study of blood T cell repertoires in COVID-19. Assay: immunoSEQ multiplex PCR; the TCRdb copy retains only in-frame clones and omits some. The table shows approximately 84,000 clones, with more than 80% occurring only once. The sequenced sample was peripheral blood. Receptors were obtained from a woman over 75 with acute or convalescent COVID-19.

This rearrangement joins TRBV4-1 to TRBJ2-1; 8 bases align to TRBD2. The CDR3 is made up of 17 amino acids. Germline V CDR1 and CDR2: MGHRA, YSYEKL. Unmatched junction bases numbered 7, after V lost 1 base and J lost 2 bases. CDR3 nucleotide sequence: TGCGCCAGCAGCCAAGCCCCACTAGCGGCTACCTACAATGAGCAGTTCTTC. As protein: CASSQAPLAATYNEQFF.

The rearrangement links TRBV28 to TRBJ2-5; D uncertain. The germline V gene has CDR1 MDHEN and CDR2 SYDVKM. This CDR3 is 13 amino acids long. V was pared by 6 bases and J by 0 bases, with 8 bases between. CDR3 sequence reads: CASSFSYQETQYF. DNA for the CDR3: TGTGCCAGCAGCTTCTCGTACCAAGAGACCCAGTACTTC.

CDR3 DNA sequence: TGCGCCAGCAGCTTGGATCCTAGCGGGAGGGCCGGAGTCTACGAGCAGTACTTC. Amino acid sequence: CASSLDPSGRAGVYEQYF. The V gene is TRBV5-1, the J gene TRBJ2-7; 12 positions match TRBD2. Trimming took 0 bases from V and 3 from J; bases not matched to a gene: 10. This CDR3 comprises 18 residues. Germline V gene data show CDR1 as SGHRS and CDR2 as YFSETQ. The whole variable domain, filled in from reference TRBV5-1 and TRBJ2-7, reads KAGVTQTPRYLIKTRGQQVTLSCSPISGHRSVSWYQQTPGQGLQFLFEYFSETQRNKGNFPGRFSGRQFSNSRSEMNVSTLELGDSALYLCASSLDPSGRAGVYEQYFGPGTRLTVT.

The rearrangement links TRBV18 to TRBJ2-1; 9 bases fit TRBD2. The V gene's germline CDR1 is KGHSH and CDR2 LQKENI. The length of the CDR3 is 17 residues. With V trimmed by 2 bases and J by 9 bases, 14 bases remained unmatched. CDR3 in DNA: TGTGCCAGCTCACCAACCAATCGGCCGGGACTAGCAATTGAGCAGTTCTTC. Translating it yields CASSPTNRPGLAIEQFF.

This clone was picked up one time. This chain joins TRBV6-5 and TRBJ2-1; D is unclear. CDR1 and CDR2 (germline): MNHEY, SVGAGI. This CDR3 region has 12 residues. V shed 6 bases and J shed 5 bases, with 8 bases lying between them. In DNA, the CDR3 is TGTGCCAGCAGGGCTTATAACAATGAGCAGTTCTTC. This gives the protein CASRAYNNEQFF.

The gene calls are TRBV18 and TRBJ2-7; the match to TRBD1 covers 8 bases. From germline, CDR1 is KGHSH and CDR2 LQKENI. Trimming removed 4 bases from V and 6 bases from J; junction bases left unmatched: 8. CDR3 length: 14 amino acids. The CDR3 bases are TGTGCCAGCTCACTCCGGACAGGGCGATCCGAGCAGTACTTC. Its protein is CASSLRTGRSEQYF.

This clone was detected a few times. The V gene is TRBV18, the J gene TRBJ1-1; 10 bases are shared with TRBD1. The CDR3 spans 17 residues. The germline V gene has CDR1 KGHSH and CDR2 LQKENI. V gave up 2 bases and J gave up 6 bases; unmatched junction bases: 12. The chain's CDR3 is CASSPAGTGASGAEAFF. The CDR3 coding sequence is TGTGCCAGCTCACCAGCTGGGACAGGGGCCTCTGGGGCTGAAGCTTTCTTT.

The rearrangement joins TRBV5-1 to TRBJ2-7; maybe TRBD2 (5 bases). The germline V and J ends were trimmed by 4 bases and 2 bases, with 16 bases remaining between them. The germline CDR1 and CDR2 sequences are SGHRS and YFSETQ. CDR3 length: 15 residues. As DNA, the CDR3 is TGCGCCAGCAGCCCCTGGACTGAACTAACCTACGAGCAGTACTTC. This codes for CASSPWTELTYEQYF.

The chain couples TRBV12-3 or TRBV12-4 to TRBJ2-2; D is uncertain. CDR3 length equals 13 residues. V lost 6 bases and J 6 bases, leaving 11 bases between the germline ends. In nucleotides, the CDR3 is TGTGCCAGCAGCCTCGCGGTTCCCGGGGAGCTGTTTTTT. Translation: CASSLAVPGELFF.

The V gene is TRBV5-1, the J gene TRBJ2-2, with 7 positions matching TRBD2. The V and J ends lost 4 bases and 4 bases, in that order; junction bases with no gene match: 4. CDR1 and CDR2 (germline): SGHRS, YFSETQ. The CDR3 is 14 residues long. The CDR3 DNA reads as TGCGCCAGCAGCCGGACTAGGGCCACCGGGGAGCTGTTTTTT. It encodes CASSRTRATGELFF.